A single sample is the source of the 15 T cell receptor beta chains below, sequenced in a study of CD8+CD57+ T cells in acquired aplastic anemia. CDR3 and TCR beta VDJ profiling relied on a genomic DNA template. TCRdb reprocessed the reads with MiXCR, giving one entry per CDR3 protein. Of 450,000 to 550,000 distinct CDR3 sequences listed, approximately 33% are singletons. It was patients with CD8+CD57+ cell expansion by flow cytometry who were chosen for sequencing. The specimen was sorted CD4+, CD8+, or CD8+CD57+ T cells (not recorded which) from PBMCs. The receptors were gathered from a human donor with aplastic anemia.

The chain uses TRBV20-1 and TRBJ2-7; the match to TRBD2 covers 9 bases. CDR3 length: 15 residues. From germline, CDR1 is DFQATT and CDR2 SNEGSKA (reference sequence). V lost 3 bases, J lost 5 bases, and 11 bases stayed unmatched. The CDR3 coding sequence is TGCAGTGCTAGCTCTCTCCTAGCGGGAAATGACGAGCAGTACTTC. Protein sequence: CSASSLLAGNDEQYF.

This clonotype was observed at least ten times. This chain connects TRBV29-1 to TRBJ1-1; TRBD1 agrees at 8 bases. V was clipped by 7 bases and J by 4 bases; unmatched bases: 14. The CDR3 is made up of 15 amino acids. The germline V gene has CDR1 SQVTM and CDR2 ANQGSEA. Written as DNA, the CDR3 is TGCAGCGCCACGCCCCAGGGGGCAAGAGGCACTGAAGCTTTCTTT. Translating gives CSATPQGARGTEAFF.

In its sample, this clonotype was seen a few times. The chain couples TRBV5-1 to TRBJ1-2; tentative D call: TRBD1 (5 bases). V was shortened by 4 bases and J by 2 bases, with 15 bases between the two germline ends. The V gene's germline CDR1 is SGHRS and CDR2 YFSETQ. The CDR3 has 15 residues. The CDR3 loop reads CASSARSGTNYGYTF. The CDR3 DNA follows: TGCGCCAGCAGCGCCCGATCCGGGACCAACTATGGCTACACCTTC.

This clonotype appeared many times. The chain couples TRBV29-1 to TRBJ2-7, with TRBD1 matching over 8 bases. The V segment lost 4 bases and the J segment 3 bases; nucleotides outside the gene matches: 2. The CDR3 has 12 amino acids. Germline values: CDR1 SQVTM, CDR2 ANQGSEA. CDR3 DNA sequence: TGCAGCGTTGGGACAGGGCGCTACGAGCAGTACTTC. Amino acids: CSVGTGRYEQYF.

This clonotype was recorded many times. V is TRBV7-9 and J is TRBJ1-2, with D tentatively TRBD1 (5 bases). Germline CDR1 is SEHNR and CDR2 is FQNEAQ (reference sequence). CDR3 length equals 15 residues. The V end was cut by 5 bases, the J end by 8 bases, with 21 bases between. CDR3 sequence reads: CASSARDRRNLGYTF. DNA for the CDR3: TGTGCCAGCAGCGCTAGGGACCGTCGCAATTTGGGCTACACCTTC.

The rearrangement joins TRBV10-3 to TRBJ1-1, with D unclear. Germline-derived CDR1 and CDR2 are ENHRY and SYGVKD. The CDR3 is made up of 13 amino acids. Trimming stripped 3 bases from V and 1 base from J, with 6 bases between. DNA for the CDR3: TGTGCCATCAGTGACAGGAAGAACACTGAAGCTTTCTTT. Translated, it gives CAISDRKNTEAFF.

The chain carries TRBV11-1 and TRBJ2-2; TRBD2 aligns across 7 bases. The CDR3 has 17 residues. Losses at the gene ends were 2 bases for V and 1 base for J; bases not matched to a gene: 7. Germline CDR1 SGHAT, CDR2 FQDESV (reference sequence). CDR3 in DNA: TGTGCCAGCAGCTTATCCCTTAGCGGGCTGAACACCGGGGAGCTGTTTTTT. It encodes CASSLSLSGLNTGELFF.

The rearrangement links TRBV24-1 to TRBJ2-1, with 9 bases lining up with TRBD1. Per germline, CDR1 KGHDR and CDR2 SFDVKD. This CDR3 spans 16 amino acids. Germline trimming cut 4 bases from V and 9 bases from J; bases unmatched to any gene: 12. CDR3 sequence (DNA): TGTGCCACCAGTGACCCGGGACAGGGTCTAACAAGTGAGCAGTTCTTC. This codes for CATSDPGQGLTSEQFF.

The chain uses TRBV7-2 and TRBJ2-7, with unresolved D. Germline CDR1 SGHTA, CDR2 FQGNSA. The CDR3 sequence is 13 residues long. V lost 8 bases and J 3 bases, leaving 14 bases between the germline ends. The CDR3 region has the DNA TGTGCCAGCTCACTCGCCGCAGACTACGAGCAGTACTTC. The encoded protein is CASSLAADYEQYF.

The chain joins TRBV25-1 to TRBJ1-1; D remains ambiguous. The V gene lost 2 bases and the J gene lost 3 bases, with 13 bases spanning the gap. This CDR3 has 15 residues. CDR1 and CDR2 from the germline V gene are MGHDK and SYGVNS. The CDR3 protein is CASSEGMIWDTEAFF. The CDR3 coding sequence is TGTGCCAGCAGTGAAGGTATGATCTGGGACACTGAAGCTTTCTTT.

Turning to this clonotype: Possible read error: a much larger clone is one base away. V gene TRBV10-3 combines with J gene TRBJ2-4; D may be TRBD2 (5 bases). This CDR3 comprises 18 residues. Trimming took 0 bases from V and 1 from J, leaving 16 bases between them. Looked up from germline, CDR1 is ENHRY and CDR2 is SYGVKD. The CDR3 region has the DNA TGTGCCATCAGTGAGTCGATTCGGGGTGGTTGGGCCAAAAACATTCAGTACTTC. Translated: CAISESIRGGWAKNIQYF.

The chain links TRBV19 to TRBJ2-6; no clear D. Trimming shortened V by 5 bases and J by 2 bases, and 7 bases separated the two germline ends. Germline CDR1 LNHDA, CDR2 SQIVND (reference sequence). This CDR3 comprises 14 residues. CDR3 nucleotides: TGTGCCAGTAGTGCGTCCCCTGGGGCCAACGTCCTGACTTTC. Translation gives CASSASPGANVLTF.

This clonotype occurred a few times. Mismatch with germline at one junction end may stem from a read error. The chain employs TRBV7-3 and TRBJ2-1, with a possible D match to TRBD1 (5 bases). Germline-derived CDR1 and CDR2 are SGHTA and FQGTGA. The CDR3 contains 13 residues. CDR3 residues: CASSFSRDNEQFF. The DNA for the CDR3 is TGCGCCAGCAGCTTTAGCAGGGACAATGAGCAGTTCTTC.

Many counts were recorded for this clonotype. The J gene is TRBJ1-1, the V gene TRBV19; TRBD1 agrees at 10 bases. The length of the CDR3 is 14 residues. The germline CDR1 and CDR2 sequences are LNHDA and SQIVND (reference sequence). The V gene end was trimmed by 4 bases and the J gene end by 1 base; junction bases not matched to a gene: 0. The CDR3 nucleotides are TGTGCCAGTAGTAGACAGGGGGCGAACACTGAAGCTTTCTTT. Protein product: CASSRQGANTEAFF. Full variable domain (outside the CDR3, taken from reference TRBV19 and TRBJ1-1): DGGITQSPKYLFRKEGQNVTLSCEQNLNHDAMYWYRQDPGQGLRLIYYSQIVNDFQKGDIAEGYSVSREKKESFPLTVTSAQKNPTAFYLCASSRQGANTEAFFGQGTRLTVV.

This clonotype was counted ten times or more. The rearrangement links TRBV10-3 to TRBJ1-2, with D perhaps matching TRBD1 (5 bases). The CDR3 extends over 12 amino acids. V lost 5 bases and J lost 7, with 11 bases in between. Germline-derived CDR1 and CDR2 are ENHRY and SYGVKD. CDR3 DNA sequence: TGTGCCATCAGTCAGGGTTCGGGTGGCTACACCTTC. Translating gives CAISQGSGGYTF.